A single sample gave rise to the 8 T cell receptor beta chains below, sequenced in a study of shared clonotypes between healthy human individuals. Assay: immunoSEQ multiplex PCR; the TCRdb copy retains only in-frame clones and omits some. The repertoire includes 2 million to 2.5 million clones, about 92% of them detected once, and under 0.45% sits in the top ten. Sequencing used naive CD4+ T cells from PBMCs. Subset indicated: CD45RA+ positively selected. The source of these receptors is a man younger than 30 in good health. Some clones in this sample may be carry-over from other donors' samples.

This chain connects TRBV7-9 to TRBJ2-2; possible D gene TRBD1, 6 bases. The V gene lost 4 bases and the J gene lost 4 bases, with 13 bases spanning the gap. CDR1 and CDR2 from the germline V gene are SEHNR and FQNEAQ (reference sequence). CDR3 size: 15 residues. CDR3 region: CASSSAGVTTGELFF. The CDR3 nucleotides read TGTGCCAGCAGCTCGGCAGGGGTGACCACCGGGGAGCTGTTTTTT.

In this sample, this clone turned up a few times. The V call is TRBV7-6, the J call TRBJ2-3; no clear D. This CDR3 is built from 12 residues. In germline, CDR1 is SGHVS, CDR2 FNYEAQ. V was trimmed by 1 base and J by 7 bases, leaving 6 bases between them. The CDR3 sequence is CASSLGGNTQYF. The DNA for the CDR3 is TGTGCCAGCAGCTTAGGGGGTAATACGCAGTATTTT.

This clone showed up just a few times. This rearrangement joins TRBV28 to TRBJ1-5; D possibly corresponds to TRBD1 (6 bases). This CDR3 contains 15 residues. Germline CDR1 reads MDHEN; CDR2 reads SYDVKM. V lost 6 bases and J lost 0, with 12 bases in between. The chain's CDR3 is CASRPGARSNQPQHF. The CDR3 region has the DNA TGTGCCAGCAGACCAGGGGCCCGTAGCAATCAGCCCCAGCATTTT.

The chain couples TRBV28 to TRBJ2-7; maybe TRBD2 (5 bases). The CDR3 consists of 15 residues. Germline-derived CDR1 and CDR2 are MDHEN and SYDVKM. Trimming left V 7 bases short and J 3 bases short, with 19 bases between. CDR3 protein: CASNSRVQNFYEQYF. The DNA for the CDR3 is TGTGCCAGCAATTCGCGGGTACAAAATTTCTACGAGCAGTACTTC.

This clone is a singleton in its sample. The J gene is TRBJ2-2, the V gene TRBV15; 11 nucleotides agree with TRBD2. CDR3 length: 19 residues. The trim removed 2 bases at V and 3 bases at J, leaving 11 bases unmatched. Germline V gene lookup returns CDR1 LNHNV and CDR2 YYDKDF (reference sequence). Here the CDR3 reads CATSRRLAGNLGDTGELFF. The CDR3 DNA follows: TGTGCCACCAGCAGACGACTAGCGGGAAACTTAGGGGACACCGGGGAGCTGTTTTTT.

This clone occurred once. The rearrangement links TRBV5-1 to TRBJ1-1; TRBD1 matches at 8 bases. V lost 0 bases, J lost 7 bases, and 14 bases stayed unmatched. Germline V gene data show CDR1 as SGHRS and CDR2 as YFSETQ. CDR3 length: 17 residues. The CDR3 region has the DNA TGCGCCAGCAGCTTGGCCCAGGGGGCGCATCCAACAGGTGAAGCTTTCTTT. Translated: CASSLAQGAHPTGEAFF.

The genes are TRBV7-2 and TRBJ1-2; 8 bases are a match to TRBD1. J gave up 6 bases and V 3 bases, and 15 bases lay outside the gene matches. The CDR3 loop spans 17 amino acids. From germline, CDR1 is SGHTA and CDR2 FQGNSA. DNA for the CDR3: TGTGCCAGCAGCTTGGACAGGGAGGCAGTATCCGGTGATGGCTACACCTTC. This translates into CASSLDREAVSGDGYTF.

The DNA for the CDR3 is TGTGCCAGCAGTTCACAGGGGGCGCGGGAACGTGAAAAACTGTTTTTT. Amino acid sequence: CASSSQGAREREKLFF. The V gene is TRBV28, the J gene TRBJ1-4; 9 nucleotides agree with TRBD1. After removal of 4 bases from V and 7 bases from J, the junction contained 10 bases not matched to a gene. Looked up from germline, CDR1 is MDHEN and CDR2 is SYDVKM. The CDR3 consists of 16 residues.